This entry describes one T cell receptor beta chain. The sample belongs to a study of blood T cell repertoires in COVID-19. The wider study: PBMCs, B-cell-depleted T cells, or T cells were the source of the cDNA or gDNA that made up the material.

Original methodology: Reference gene primer amplification in the assay estimated nucleated cell counts. Repertoires were generated with immunoSEQ multiplex PCR, while TCRdb's copy carries only in-frame clones and drops some. V, J and clone size were drawn from that table, and D and trimming were deduced from the DNA. The repertoire holds over 50,000 clones, with about four fifths as singletons. Germline CDR1 reads MDHEN; CDR2 reads SYDVKM. J was trimmed by 4 bases and V by 4 bases; bases with no gene match: 9. This CDR3 spans 16 amino acids. The sample consisted of peripheral blood. The J gene is TRBJ2-5, the V gene TRBV28; 10 positions agree with TRBD2. The sequence was obtained from a woman between 50 and 59 years old with active or convalescent COVID-19. The CDR3 loop reads CASSWGSGRAAETQYF. The CDR3 region has the DNA TGTGCCAGCAGTTGGGGGAGCGGGAGGGCCGCAGAGACCCAGTACTTC.